This is a list of T cell receptor beta chains from one sample in a study of blood T cells in healthy people across ages. Using its own MiXCR run on the 5' RACE reads, TCRdb lists one record per CDR3 protein. Of over 1.5 million distinct CDR3 sequences in the sample, 49% are singletons; the top ten hold less than 2.5%. The specimen was blood. The receptors were gathered from a woman between 40 and 55 years old in good health. Both conserved end residues are trimmed from each CDR3.

>TRBV20-1|TRBJ2-7
SAGTVRGSSYEQY
>TRBV6-1|.
ASSESGWHMGRETQY
>TRBV20-1|TRBJ2-3
SATTSASSTDTQY
>TRBV7-9|TRBJ2-6
ASAQDGGFWSGANVLT
>TRBV21-1|TRBJ2-2
ASLAPTEQRNTGELF
>TRBV6-1|TRBJ1-4
ASSAQDGATNEKLF
>TRBV29-1|TRBJ2-1
SVEAGAGNEQF
>TRBV7-2|TRBJ2-3
ASSTIAGGTTDTQY
>TRBV4-2|TRBJ2-7
ASSQELARYEQY
>TRBV5-1|.
ASSSPRGQGETQY
>TRBV24-1|TRBJ2-7
ATSDGQLQY
>TRBV9|TRBJ1-2
ASSVDRSSNYGYT
>TRBV3-1|TRBJ1-2
ASSQESAYGYT
>TRBV5-1|TRBJ1-1
ASSPGTGGTEAF
>TRBV9|TRBJ2-3
ASSVVAASTDTQY
>TRBV6-1|TRBJ2-5
ASTEGVVGPETQY
>TRBV4-1|TRBJ1-2
ASSQGLATANYGYT
>TRBV6-1|TRBJ2-3
ASSELQSTDTQY
>TRBV29-1|TRBJ1-2
SVRGSTSYGYT
>TRBV27|TRBJ1-2
ASRSTGVNYGYT
>TRBV28|TRBJ1-4
ASSPRQGRSTNEKLF
>TRBV11-2|TRBJ2-7
ASSTGTEYEQY
>TRBV6-5|TRBJ1-2
ASSRDNVHGYT
>TRBV7-9|TRBJ1-4
ASSLAGEIRLF
>TRBV10-3|TRBJ1-1
AISQRTGATEAF
>TRBV10-3|TRBJ2-5
AISGYTPGLAGGIQETQY
>TRBV18|TRBJ2-5
ASRPSGGVETQY
>TRBV6-6|TRBJ1-2
ASRTGTYYGYT
>TRBV20-1|TRBJ2-5
SARDPRWGGAWETQY
>TRBV7-2|TRBJ1-2
ASSTPEPSYGYT
>TRBV7-2|TRBJ2-3
ASSFLGTDTQY
>TRBV6-5|TRBJ1-2
ASRQGTAHGYT
>TRBV6-6|TRBJ2-7
ASSYRQAYEQY
>TRBV5-1|TRBJ2-5
ASSLRQDGETQY
>TRBV7-2|TRBJ2-5
ASSSWTGGHQETQY
>TRBV27|TRBJ1-4
ASSSSGPGRNEKLF
>TRBV4-1|TRBJ2-4
ASSQPDRGGTKNIQY
>TRBV7-3|TRBJ2-7
ASSPRAIYEQY
>TRBV6-5|TRBJ2-7
ASSLRQAPSYEQY
>TRBV7-2|TRBJ2-1
ASSFGTGATNEQF
>TRBV2|TRBJ2-5
ASSVTGAQY
>TRBV7-2|TRBJ1-1
ASSCTENTEAF
>TRBV6-5|TRBJ2-1
ASSYSSGGLAGNEQF
>TRBV24-1|TRBJ2-6
ATSDVSAGGANVLT
>TRBV7-9|TRBJ1-6
ASSFGGENSPLH
>TRBV6-4|TRBJ1-2
ASTGGVGYT
>TRBV20-1|TRBJ2-5
SARPYTGDRQETQY
>TRBV7-2|TRBJ2-5
ASSPGGAGGLKTQY
>TRBV29-1|TRBJ1-2
SAHRNYGYT
>TRBV6-1|TRBJ1-2
ASSGTGADYGYT